The 16 T cell receptor beta chains below all came from one sample that was sequenced in a study of T cells in Graves' hyperthyroidism and ophthalmopathy (dated by TCRdb to between 2019 and 2020). The library relied on multiplex PCR. The sequencer listed for this sample is Illumina HiSeq 2000. The TCR beta CDR3 regions were amplified from RNA transcripts. The TCR CDR3 was subjected to a first round of RT-PCR using the HTBI primer set and the Qiagen OneStep RT-PCR kit. TCRdb applied fastp at Q25 and MiXCR to the public reads, then kept only in-frame beta chains. Every CDR3 protein is listed once, alongside the most common genes and DNA of its rows. The sample has hundreds of thousands of distinct CDR3 sequences on record, about 20% of them singletons. In total, the top ten clones hold over 30% of the sample. The sequenced sample was blood. These receptors were collected from a man aged 25-40 years with Graves' ophthalmopathy.

The rearrangement links TRBV12-3 or TRBV12-4 to TRBJ1-2; D gene ambiguous. The V end lost 3 bases, the J end lost 2 bases, and 10 bases lay between the germline ends. The CDR3 is 14 residues long. In nucleotides, the CDR3 is TGTGCCAGCAGTTTTGCACAGATCAACTATGGCTACACCTTC. This codes for CASSFAQINYGYTF.

This clonotype was seen only a few times. The rearrangement uses TRBV30 and TRBJ2-1; the match to TRBD2 covers 8 bases. The V gene's germline CDR1 is GTSNPN and CDR2 SVGIG (reference sequence). The CDR3 loop spans 14 amino acids. CDR3 loop: CAFSTSGFYNEQFF. The CDR3 nucleotides are TGTGCTTTTTCTACTAGCGGATTCTACAATGAGCAGTTCTTC.

The table lists this clonotype with a few counts. This chain uses TRBV28 with TRBJ2-7, with 7 bases matching TRBD1. Germline V CDR1 and CDR2: MDHEN, SYDVKM. CDR3 length: 13 amino acids. With 10 bases clipped from V and 0 bases from J, the junction kept 6 bases outside the gene matches. The CDR3 DNA follows: TGTGCCACCAGACAGGGAAGCTCCTACGAGCAGTACTTC. It yields the protein CATRQGSSYEQYF.

This clonotype was counted many times. V gene TRBV5-1 combines with J gene TRBJ2-1; maybe TRBD1 (5 bases). Trimming took off 0 bases at V and 2 bases at J, with 9 bases between the two ends. Germline V gene sequence: CDR1 SGHRS, CDR2 YFSETQ. The CDR3 covers 15 residues. DNA of the CDR3: TGCGCCAGCAGCTTGGGCCAGGGAACCTACAATGAGCAGTTCTTC. It is translated as CASSLGQGTYNEQFF.

V usage is TRBV7-9 and J usage is TRBJ2-1; no reliable D call. The CDR3 sequence is 15 residues long. From germline, CDR1 is SEHNR and CDR2 FQNEAQ (reference sequence). The V gene lost 3 bases and the J gene lost 2 bases, with 11 bases spanning the gap. Here the CDR3 reads CASSFLGRPYNEQFF. As DNA, the CDR3 is TGTGCCAGCAGCTTCCTTGGCAGGCCCTACAATGAGCAGTTCTTC.

V gene TRBV28 combines with J gene TRBJ1-6, with 7 bases fitting TRBD1. The V gene's germline CDR1 is MDHEN and CDR2 SYDVKM. The V gene end was trimmed by 10 bases and the J gene end by 4 bases; junction bases not matched to a gene: 13. The CDR3 has 16 amino acids. DNA of the CDR3: TGTGCCACCAGGGGGGAAGGGACGCGGTATAATTCACCCCTCCACTTT. Protein product: CATRGEGTRYNSPLHF.

This clonotype has just a few counts. This chain uses TRBV6-2 or TRBV6-3 with TRBJ1-5; 9 nucleotides align to TRBD1. V gave up 4 bases and J gave up 7 bases; unmatched junction bases: 5. CDR1 and CDR2 (germline): MNHEY, SVGEGT. This CDR3 is built from 14 residues. The CDR3 here is CASSSDRGHQPQHF. CDR3 nucleotides: TGTGCCAGCAGTTCGGACAGGGGCCACCAGCCCCAGCATTTT.

Here the CDR3 reads CASSLGPMDTEAFF. Written as DNA, the CDR3 is TGCGCCAGCAGCTTGGGACCGATGGACACTGAAGCTTTCTTT. The chain couples TRBV5-1 to TRBJ1-1; the D is unclear. The CDR3 has 14 amino acids. V was clipped by 0 bases and J by 3 bases, with 9 bases between them. Germline CDR1 reads SGHRS; CDR2 reads YFSETQ.

The chain has TRBV7-6 and TRBJ1-1; D remains unclear. This CDR3 has 14 amino acids. Germline loops: CDR1 SGHVS, CDR2 FNYEAQ. V lost 5 bases to trimming and J lost 0 bases, with 10 bases between them. Here the CDR3 DNA reads TGTGCCAGCAGCCCATCCCCGGTGAACACTGAAGCTTTCTTT. Its translation is CASSPSPVNTEAFF.

The gene calls are TRBV12-3 or TRBV12-4 and TRBJ2-2; tentatively, D is TRBD1 (6 bases). There are 20 residues in the CDR3. Trimming removed 6 bases at V and 0 bases at J, with 26 bases between. The CDR3 coding sequence is TGTGCCAGCAGAAGAATGGTCGGGACAAGGTCGTCAGCGAACACCGGGGAGCTGTTTTTT. Protein product: CASRRMVGTRSSANTGELFF.

This clonotype was picked up a small number of times. J is TRBJ2-3 and V is TRBV19; the D gene is possibly TRBD2 (5 bases). V was cut by 5 bases and J by 2 bases, with 17 bases left in between. Germline CDR1 and CDR2: LNHDA and SQIVND (reference sequence). There are 16 residues in the CDR3. The CDR3 DNA reads as TGTGCCAGTAGTTCCGGCTGGGGAGTGTTCACAGATACGCAGTATTTT. As protein: CASSSGWGVFTDTQYF.

J is TRBJ2-3 and V is TRBV6-1, with 8 bases identical to TRBD1. Trimming took 8 bases from V and 1 from J; bases not matched to a gene: 8. The CDR3 contains 15 residues. Germline lookup yields CDR1 MNHNS and CDR2 SASEGT. CDR3 sequence (DNA): TGTGCCAGCCGGGACACGGGACAGGGCACAGATACGCAGTATTTT. Translating gives CASRDTGQGTDTQYF.

The chain joins TRBV12-3 or TRBV12-4 to TRBJ2-1; 10 nucleotides match TRBD1. The CDR3 length is 16 residues. Unmatched junction bases numbered 3, after V lost 2 bases and J lost 2 bases. CDR3 nucleotides: TGTGCCAGCAGTTTACGGACAGGGGGGCCCTACAATGAGCAGTTCTTC. This translates into CASSLRTGGPYNEQFF.

This clonotype was observed many times. The chain has TRBV30 and TRBJ1-2, with 9 nucleotides matching TRBD1. Germline values: CDR1 GTSNPN, CDR2 SVGIG (reference sequence). There are 12 residues in the CDR3. The junction had 6 bases not matched to a gene; V was cut back by 7 bases and J by 6 bases. In DNA form, the CDR3 reads TGTGCCTCCCCGGGACAGGGAAATGGCTACACCTTC. Translating it yields CASPGQGNGYTF.

For this clonotype: A much larger clone is a single base away; this may be a read error. The chain is built from TRBV2 and TRBJ2-3; 9 bases are shared with TRBD1. This CDR3 comprises 16 residues. Looked up from germline, CDR1 is SNHLY and CDR2 is FYNNEI. After removal of 4 bases from V and 2 bases from J, the junction contained 7 bases not matched to a gene. The CDR3 loop is CASSGWGQGHTDTQYF. CDR3 DNA: TGTGCCAGCAGTGGATGGGGACAGGGACACACAGATACGCAGTATTTT.

This chain uses TRBV6-1 with TRBJ2-3; a possible D gene is TRBD1 (6 bases). The CDR3 length is 13 residues. The germline CDR1 and CDR2 sequences are MNHNS and SASEGT. With 8 bases removed from V and 0 bases from J, the gap between germline ends came to 9 bases. The CDR3: CASGGGSTDTQYF. In nucleotides, the CDR3 is TGTGCCAGCGGGGGCGGTAGCACAGATACGCAGTATTTT.